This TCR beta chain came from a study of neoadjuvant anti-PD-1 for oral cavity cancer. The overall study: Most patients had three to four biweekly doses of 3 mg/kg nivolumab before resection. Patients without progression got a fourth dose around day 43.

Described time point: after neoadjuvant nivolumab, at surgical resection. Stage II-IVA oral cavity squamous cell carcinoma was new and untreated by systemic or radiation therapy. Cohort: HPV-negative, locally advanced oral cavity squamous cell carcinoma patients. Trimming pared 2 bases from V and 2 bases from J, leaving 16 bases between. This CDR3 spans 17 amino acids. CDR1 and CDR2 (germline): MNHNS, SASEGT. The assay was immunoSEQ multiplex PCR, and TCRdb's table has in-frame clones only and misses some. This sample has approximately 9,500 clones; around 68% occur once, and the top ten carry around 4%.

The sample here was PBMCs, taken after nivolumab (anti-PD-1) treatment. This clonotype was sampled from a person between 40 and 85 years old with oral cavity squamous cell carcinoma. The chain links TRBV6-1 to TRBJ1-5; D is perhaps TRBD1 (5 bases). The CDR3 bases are TGTGCCAGCAGTGAAATTAGAGGGACTAAAGGCAATCAGCCCCAGCATTTT. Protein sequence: CASSEIRGTKGNQPQHF.